These T cell receptor beta chains were read from a single sample in a study of cytomegalovirus exposure and HLA in healthy donors. Data came from immunoSEQ multiplex PCR; TCRdb stores just in-frame clones and leaves some out. In the table there are about 200,000 clones, about 83% of which are singletons. The sequencing input was PBMCs. These receptors all come from a girl aged 5-17 years in good health and CMV-seronegative. Both conserved end residues are part of each CDR3. The D gene is left open where the match is weak.

TRBJ1-1 | TRBD1 | TRBV27 | TGTGCCAGCAGTCCTGTGACAGGGACTGAAGCTTTCTTT | CASSPVTGTEAFF
TRBJ2-5 | TRBD1 | TRBV2 | TGTGCCAGCAGGATCCGGGACAGGGTAGGGAAGACCCAGTACTTC | CASRIRDRVGKTQYF
TRBJ2-3 | - | TRBV4-1 | TGCGCCAGCAGCCCAGGGGGGCATACGCAGTATTTT | CASSPGGHTQYF
TRBJ2-3 | - | TRBV7-2 | TGTGCCAGCAGCCCAGGACTGACGGTGGATACGCAGTATTTT | CASSPGLTVDTQYF
TRBJ1-1 | - | TRBV30 | TGTGCCTGGGCAGGCATGAACACTGAAGCTTTCTTT | CAWAGMNTEAFF
TRBJ2-1 | - | TRBV5-1 | TGCGCCAGCAGCAGGGATCCGGGAAAGCAGTTCTTC | CASSRDPGKQFF
TRBJ1-2 | - | TRBV9 | TGTGCCAGCAGCGTTTATAGCGGTGGGGTCGGGGACTATGGCTACACCTTC | CASSVYSGGVGDYGYTF
TRBJ1-4 | - | TRBV18 | TGTGCCAGCTCACCACCAGAGTCCGTAACTTTTTTT | CASSPPESVTFF
TRBJ2-2 | TRBD1 | TRBV5-4 | TGTGCCAGCACCCCAGGGGGCGAACACACCGGGGAGCTGTTTTTT | CASTPGGEHTGELFF
TRBJ1-5 | - | TRBV6-1 | TGTGCCAGCAGTGAAGCAGGGGGTCAGCCCCAGCATTTT | CASSEAGGQPQHF